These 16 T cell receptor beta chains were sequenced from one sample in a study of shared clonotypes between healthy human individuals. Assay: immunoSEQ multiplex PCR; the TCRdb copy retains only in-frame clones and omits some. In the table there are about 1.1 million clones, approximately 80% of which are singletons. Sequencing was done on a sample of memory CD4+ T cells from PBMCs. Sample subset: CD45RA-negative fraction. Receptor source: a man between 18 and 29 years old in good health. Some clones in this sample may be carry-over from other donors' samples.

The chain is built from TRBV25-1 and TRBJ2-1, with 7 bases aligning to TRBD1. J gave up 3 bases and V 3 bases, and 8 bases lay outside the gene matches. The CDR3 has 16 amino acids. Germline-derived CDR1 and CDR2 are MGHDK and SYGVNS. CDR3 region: CASSERRDSHYNEQFF. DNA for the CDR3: TGTGCCAGCAGTGAGCGCCGGGACAGCCACTACAATGAGCAGTTCTTC.

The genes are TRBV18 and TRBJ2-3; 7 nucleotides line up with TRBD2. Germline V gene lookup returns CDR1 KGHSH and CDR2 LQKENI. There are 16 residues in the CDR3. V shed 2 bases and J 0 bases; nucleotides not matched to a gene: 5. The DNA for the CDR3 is TGTGCCAGCTCACCATCCCATAGCGGGAGCACAGATACGCAGTATTTT. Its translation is CASSPSHSGSTDTQYF.

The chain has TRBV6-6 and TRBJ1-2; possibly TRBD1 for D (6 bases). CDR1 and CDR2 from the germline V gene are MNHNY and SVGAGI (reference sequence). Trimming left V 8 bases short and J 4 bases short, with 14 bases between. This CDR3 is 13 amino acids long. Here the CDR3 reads CASEGGRGYGYTF. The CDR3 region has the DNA TGTGCCAGCGAGGGGGGCAGGGGCTATGGCTACACCTTC.

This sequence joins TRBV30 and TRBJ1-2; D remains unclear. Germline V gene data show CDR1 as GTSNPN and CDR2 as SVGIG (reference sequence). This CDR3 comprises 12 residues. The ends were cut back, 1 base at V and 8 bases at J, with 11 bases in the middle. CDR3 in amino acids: CAWSGAAWGYTF. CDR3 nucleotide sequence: TGTGCCTGGAGTGGGGCCGCGTGGGGCTACACCTTC.

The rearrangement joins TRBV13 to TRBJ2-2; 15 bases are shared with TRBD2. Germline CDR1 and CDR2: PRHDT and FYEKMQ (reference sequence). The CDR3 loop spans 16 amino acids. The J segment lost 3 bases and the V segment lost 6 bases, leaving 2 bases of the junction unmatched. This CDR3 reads CASSGLAGGYTGELFF. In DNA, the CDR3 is TGTGCCAGCAGTGGACTAGCGGGAGGGTACACCGGGGAGCTGTTTTTT.

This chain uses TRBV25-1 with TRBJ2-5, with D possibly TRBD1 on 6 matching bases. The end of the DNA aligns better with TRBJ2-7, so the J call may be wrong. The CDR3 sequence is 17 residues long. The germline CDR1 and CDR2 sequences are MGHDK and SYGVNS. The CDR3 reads CASSDDQGIIGSYEQYF. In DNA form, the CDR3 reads TGTGCCAGCAGTGACGACCAGGGGATAATAGGCTCCTACGAGCAGTACTTC.

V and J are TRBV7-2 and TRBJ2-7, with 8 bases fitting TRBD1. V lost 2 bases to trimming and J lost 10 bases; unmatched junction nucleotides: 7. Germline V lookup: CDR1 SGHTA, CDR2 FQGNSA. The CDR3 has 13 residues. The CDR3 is CASSLSTGEPQYF. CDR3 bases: TGTGCCAGCAGCTTATCGACAGGGGAACCCCAGTACTTC.

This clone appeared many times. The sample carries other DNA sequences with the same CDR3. CDR3 loop: CASSLDTNYGYTF. The CDR3 DNA sequence: TGTGCCAGCAGCTTGGACACAAACTATGGCTACACCTTC. The genes are TRBV5-4 and TRBJ1-2; D not certain. This CDR3 contains 13 residues. Trimming took 0 bases from V and 2 from J, leaving 5 bases between them. The germline CDR1 and CDR2 sequences are SGHNT and YYREEE (reference sequence).

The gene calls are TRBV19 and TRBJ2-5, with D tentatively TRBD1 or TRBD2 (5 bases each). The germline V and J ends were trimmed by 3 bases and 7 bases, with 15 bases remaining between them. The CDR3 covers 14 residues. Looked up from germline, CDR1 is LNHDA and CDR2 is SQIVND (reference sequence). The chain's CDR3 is CASSMTGPKGTQYF. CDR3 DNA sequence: TGTGCCAGTAGTATGACGGGGCCGAAGGGGACCCAGTACTTC. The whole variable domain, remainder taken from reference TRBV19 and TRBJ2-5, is DGGITQSPKYLFRKEGQNVTLSCEQNLNHDAMYWYRQDPGQGLRLIYYSQIVNDFQKGDIAEGYSVSREKKESFPLTVTSAQKNPTAFYLCASSMTGPKGTQYFGPGTRLLVL.

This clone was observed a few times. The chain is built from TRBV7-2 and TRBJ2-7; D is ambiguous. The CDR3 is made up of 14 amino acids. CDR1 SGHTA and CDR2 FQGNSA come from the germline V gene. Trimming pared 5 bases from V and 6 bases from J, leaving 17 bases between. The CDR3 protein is CASSPGTIPSEQYF. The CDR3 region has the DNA TGTGCCAGCAGCCCTGGCACCATCCCTTCCGAGCAGTACTTC.

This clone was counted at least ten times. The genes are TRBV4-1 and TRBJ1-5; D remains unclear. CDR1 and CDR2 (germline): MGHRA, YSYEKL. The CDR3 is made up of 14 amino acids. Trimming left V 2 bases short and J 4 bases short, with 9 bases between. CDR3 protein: CASSQRTDNQPQHF. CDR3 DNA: TGCGCCAGCAGCCAAAGGACGGATAATCAGCCCCAGCATTTT.

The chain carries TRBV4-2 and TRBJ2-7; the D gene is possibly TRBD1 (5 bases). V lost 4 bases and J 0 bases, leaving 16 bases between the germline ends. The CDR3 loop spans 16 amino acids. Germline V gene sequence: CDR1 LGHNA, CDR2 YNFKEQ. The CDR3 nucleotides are TGTGCCAGCAGCCCCCAGGGCGCGGAGAGCTCCTACGAGCAGTACTTC. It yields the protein CASSPQGAESSYEQYF.

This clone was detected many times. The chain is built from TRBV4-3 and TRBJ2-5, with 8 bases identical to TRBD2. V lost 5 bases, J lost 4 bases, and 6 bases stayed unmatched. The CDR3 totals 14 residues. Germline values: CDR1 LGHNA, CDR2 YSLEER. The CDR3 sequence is CASSWGGGRETQYF. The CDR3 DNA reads TGCGCCAGCAGCTGGGGCGGGGGGCGAGAGACCCAGTACTTC.

This chain's CDR3 is CASSRDGVGAFF. The CDR3 DNA reads TGTGCCAGCAGCCGCGACGGGGTAGGAGCTTTCTTT. This rearrangement joins TRBV11-3 to TRBJ1-1, with D unclear. The V end was cut by 5 bases, the J end by 10 bases, with 14 bases between. From germline, CDR1 is SGHNT and CDR2 YENEEA. CDR3 length equals 12 residues.

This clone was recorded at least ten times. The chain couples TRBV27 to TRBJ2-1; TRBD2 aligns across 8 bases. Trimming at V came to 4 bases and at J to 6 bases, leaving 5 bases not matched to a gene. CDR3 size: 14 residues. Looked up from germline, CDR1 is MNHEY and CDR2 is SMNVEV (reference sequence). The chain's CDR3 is CASSSGTRGNEQFF. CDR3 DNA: TGTGCCAGCAGTTCCGGGACTAGGGGCAATGAGCAGTTCTTC.

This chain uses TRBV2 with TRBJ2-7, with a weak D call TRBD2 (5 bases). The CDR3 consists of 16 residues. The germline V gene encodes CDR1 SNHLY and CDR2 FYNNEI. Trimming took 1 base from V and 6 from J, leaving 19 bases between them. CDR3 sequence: CASSEGVGLDAGEQYF. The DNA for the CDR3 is TGTGCCAGCAGTGAAGGAGTTGGGCTGGATGCGGGCGAGCAGTACTTC.